These 10 T cell receptor beta chains came from one sample sequenced in a study of immune heterogeneity within non-small cell lung tumors. Genomic DNA from bulk tumor acted as the template, and about 550 ng was loaded per sample. During surgery, several far-apart biopsies were obtained from every primary tumor. Before undergoing curative surgery, patients had newly diagnosed non-small cell lung cancer that was untreated. Amplification of TCR beta CDR3 was performed by multiplex PCR with 32 V and 13 J primers. In TCRdb, the multiplex PCR reads were re-called with MiXCR into one record per CDR3 protein. The top ten hold roughly an eighth of the sample, which has some 3,900 distinct CDR3 sequences, approximately 25% seen once. Sequenced input: lung tumor tissue. The receptors shown here come from a man between 60 and 75 years old with non-small cell lung cancer.

The chain couples TRBV4-2 to TRBJ2-6, with 12 bases fitting TRBD2. This CDR3 is built from 20 residues. Germline values: CDR1 LGHNA, CDR2 YNFKEQ. V lost 0 bases, J lost 0 bases, and 6 bases stayed unmatched. This CDR3 reads CASSQDLSSGRASGANVLTF. CDR3 nucleotides: TGTGCCAGCAGCCAAGATTTGTCTAGCGGGAGGGCCTCTGGGGCCAACGTCCTGACTTTC.

As regards this clonotype: Since the CDR3 does not end with the conserved phenylalanine or tryptophan, this likely comes from a read error. This chain uses TRBV20-1 with TRBJ2-1, with 9 bases identical to TRBD2. The V segment lost 7 bases and the J segment 7 bases; nucleotides outside the gene matches: 8. Germline-derived CDR1 and CDR2 are DFQATT and SNEGSKA (reference sequence). The CDR3 covers 13 residues. The CDR3 loop is CSVGDLAGNEQFS. The CDR3 DNA is TGCAGTGTTGGGGACCTAGCGGGGAATGAGCAGTTCTCC.

The chain carries TRBV7-3 and TRBJ2-2; 10 positions match TRBD1. Trimming removed 4 bases from V and 6 bases from J; junction bases left unmatched: 2. The CDR3 consists of 14 residues. Germline CDR1 reads SGHTA; CDR2 reads FQGTGA. In DNA, the CDR3 is TGTGCCAGCAGCTCCGACAGGGGGCCCGGGGAGCTGTTTTTT. Its protein product is CASSSDRGPGELFF.

On this clonotype: A much more abundant neighbour one base away suggests this may be a read error. This sequence joins TRBV6-2 or TRBV6-3 and TRBJ1-1; TRBD1 agrees at 9 bases. This CDR3 has 17 amino acids. Looked up from germline, CDR1 is MNHEY and CDR2 is SVGEGT. The DNA of the CDR3 is TGTGCCAGCAGTTATCCCCCCGGACAGGGGACAGTCACTGAATCTTTCTTT. It specifies CASSYPPGQGTVTESFF.

By share of the sample, this clonotype is medium-sized. V usage is TRBV20-1 and J usage is TRBJ2-3; 11 positions agree with TRBD2. Germline V gene data show CDR1 as DFQATT and CDR2 as SNEGSKA (reference sequence). The CDR3 is 15 residues long. V dropped 5 bases and J dropped 2; count of bases not matched to a gene: 6. The CDR3 DNA reads TGCAGTGCTGTGAGACTAGCGGGGTCCACAGATACGCAGTATTTT. It is translated as CSAVRLAGSTDTQYF.

This clonotype came up a few times. A read error may produce the germline difference seen at one junction end. V usage is TRBV7-7 and J usage is TRBJ1-4, with 9 bases aligning to TRBD1. CDR1 SSHAT and CDR2 FNYEAQ come from the germline V gene (reference sequence). This CDR3 spans 18 amino acids. The CDR3 DNA reads TGTGCTAGCAGCCAAAACTTCCCGGGACAGGGAAACAATGAAAAACTGTTTTTT. It yields the protein CASSQNFPGQGNNEKLFF.

Turning to this clonotype: Germline and junction disagree at one end, which may indicate a read error. The rearrangement joins TRBV28 to TRBJ2-2; D possibly uses TRBD1 or TRBD2 (5 bases each). CDR3 size: 15 residues. The germline gives CDR1 MDHEN, CDR2 SYDVKM. This chain's CDR3 is CASSLRGTNTGEPFF. CDR3 in DNA: TGTGCCAGCAGTTTAAGGGGAACGAACACCGGGGAGCCGTTTTTT. The full variable domain, with the rest looked up from reference TRBV28 and TRBJ2-2, is DVKVTQSSRYLVKRTGEKVFLECVQDMDHENMFWYRQDPGLGLRLIYFSYDVKMKEKGDIPEGYSVSREKKERFSLILESASTNQTSMYLCASSLRGTNTGEPFFGEGSRLTVL.

In its sample, this clonotype was seen once. Possible read error: a much larger clone is one base away. The chain recombines TRBV19 with TRBJ2-3, with 9 nucleotides matching TRBD2. The germline CDR1 and CDR2 sequences are LNHDA and SQIVND (reference sequence). This CDR3 has 18 residues. The trim removed 6 bases at V and 6 bases at J, leaving 19 bases unmatched. The CDR3 loop is CASSMISGRGVFGDTQYF. The CDR3 coding sequence is TGTGCCAGTAGCATGATTAGCGGGAGAGGGGTTTTCGGGGATACGCAGTATTTT.

This clonotype was seen a few times. The gene calls are TRBV7-9 and TRBJ2-7, with 9 bases lining up with TRBD2. Germline-derived CDR1 and CDR2 are SEHNR and FQNEAQ (reference sequence). This CDR3 spans 15 amino acids. V lost 2 bases to trimming and J lost 5 bases; unmatched junction nucleotides: 7. CDR3 residues: CASSLFGGRVHEQYF. CDR3 bases: TGTGCCAGCAGCTTATTCGGCGGGAGGGTCCACGAGCAGTACTTC.

Remarks on this clonotype: Being one base from a much bigger clone, this may be a read error. DNA for the CDR3: TGTGCCAGCCTTAGCGCAGATACGCAGTATTTT. This codes for CASLSADTQYF. The chain joins TRBV6-1 to TRBJ2-3; the D gene is possibly TRBD2 (5 bases). The germline V and J ends were trimmed by 8 bases and 4 bases, with 7 bases remaining between them. Germline V gene data show CDR1 as MNHNS and CDR2 as SASEGT. CDR3 length: 11 residues.